This TCR beta chain was obtained from a study of spatial heterogeneity in lung cancer. Study information: Mean representation of each unique TCR and UMI combination in the raw reads exceeded 8.5 occurrences.

As to this clonotype: Its matching antigen is unknown.

TCRdb re-called the 5' RACE reads with MiXCR, one entry per CDR3 protein. This table holds several thousand distinct CDR3 sequences, roughly an eighth found once. General study points: The number of expanded tumor alpha and beta chains correlated with mutation number.

Sample time point: sample taken at primary tumor resection. The donor population consisted of over 55 patients with untreated, early-stage non-small cell lung cancer. The sequenced material consisted of unsorted whole RNA from tumor, nontumor lung or frozen PBMC. V was trimmed by 8 bases and J by 4 bases, leaving 15 bases between them. The CDR3 covers 14 residues. CDR1 is MNHNS and CDR2 is SASEGT in the germline V gene. The input for sequencing was lung tumor tissue, taken at surgery. The receptor was isolated from a male donor with early-stage non-small cell lung cancer. The chain carries TRBV6-1 and TRBJ1-3; D gene ambiguous. CDR3 amino acids: CASPEAAGGNTIYF. CDR3 sequence (DNA): TGTGCCAGCCCTGAAGCGGCCGGGGGAAACACCATATATTTT.